These T cell receptor beta chains were read from a single sample in a study of T-cell memory formation after mild COVID-19. TCRdb ran MiXCR on the 5' RACE reads and lists one entry per CDR3 protein. The repertoire holds about 140,000 distinct CDR3 sequences, with about 5.7% as singletons. The source material was PBMCs or a T cell subset sorted from them (not recorded which). These receptors all come from an adult woman who had mild COVID-19 (a few samples of this study predate the infection). Cell type and time point are not known. The CDR3 runs from the conserved cysteine through the conserved F or W. Fields, in order: CDR3 DNA, CDR3 protein, V gene, D gene, J gene, clone size. The D gene is left open where the match is weak. Rows may omit the clone size; those that give it use once, few, many or a size class.

CDR3nt: TGTGCCTGGTCTGTGGGACAGAATTACGAGCAGTACTTC; CDR3aa: CAWSVGQNYEQYF; v_gene: TRBV30; d_gene: TRBD1; j_gene: TRBJ2-7; abundance: many
CDR3nt: TGTGCCAGCAGCCTTAGGGGGCTACGTGGAAACACCATATATTTT; CDR3aa: CASSLRGLRGNTIYF; v_gene: TRBV5-6; d_gene: TRBD1; j_gene: TRBJ1-3; abundance: few
CDR3nt: TGTGCCAGCAGCCCCAGAGTGCTTAGCGAGGAGCAGTACTTC; CDR3aa: CASSPRVLSEEQYF; v_gene: TRBV7-8; d_gene: -; j_gene: TRBJ2-7; abundance: few
CDR3nt: TGCAGTGCTAGAGTAGCGGGAGGGCCGGGGGAGCTGTTTTTT; CDR3aa: CSARVAGGPGELFF; v_gene: TRBV20-1; d_gene: TRBD2; j_gene: TRBJ2-2; abundance: many
CDR3nt: TGTGCCACCTCGAACGACGGGACCTACGAGCAGTACTTC; CDR3aa: CATSNDGTYEQYF; v_gene: TRBV12-3/TRBV12-4; d_gene: -; j_gene: TRBJ2-7; abundance: many
CDR3nt: TGCGCCAGCAGCTCCCACGCCTCGGATGGAAACACCATATATTTT; CDR3aa: CASSSHASDGNTIYF; v_gene: TRBV4-3; d_gene: -; j_gene: TRBJ1-3; abundance: few
CDR3nt: TGTGCCAGCAGTTTAATCGCAGGGACCTACAATGAGCAGTTCTTC; CDR3aa: CASSLIAGTYNEQFF; v_gene: TRBV12-3/TRBV12-4; d_gene: -; j_gene: TRBJ2-1; abundance: many
CDR3nt: TGTGCCACCCGGACAGGACTGAACACTGAAGCTTTCTTT; CDR3aa: CATRTGLNTEAFF; v_gene: TRBV15; d_gene: TRBD1; j_gene: TRBJ1-1; abundance: many
CDR3nt: TGTGCCAGCAGCTTAGCGAAGGGGTACGAGCAGTACTTC; CDR3aa: CASSLAKGYEQYF; v_gene: TRBV7-9; d_gene: -; j_gene: TRBJ2-7; abundance: -
CDR3nt: TGTGCCAGCTCACGACAGGCAGATACGCAGTATTTT; CDR3aa: CASSRQADTQYF; v_gene: TRBV18; d_gene: -; j_gene: TRBJ2-3; abundance: -
CDR3nt: TGTGCCAGCAGCTCCCGACAGGGTTCCCTCTATGGCTACACCTTC; CDR3aa: CASSSRQGSLYGYTF; v_gene: TRBV11-2; d_gene: TRBD1; j_gene: TRBJ1-2; abundance: many
CDR3nt: TGCAGCGTTGTGTGGCTAGCGGGAGGGAATGAGCAGTTCTTC; CDR3aa: CSVVWLAGGNEQFF; v_gene: TRBV29-1; d_gene: TRBD2; j_gene: TRBJ2-1; abundance: many
CDR3nt: TGTGCCAGCAGCCCCGGACAGGGGAAAGTAGAGACCCAGTACTTC; CDR3aa: CASSPGQGKVETQYF; v_gene: TRBV6-1; d_gene: TRBD1; j_gene: TRBJ2-5; abundance: -
CDR3nt: TGCAGCGCTTCACGGGACACCTACAATGAGCAGTTCTTC; CDR3aa: CSASRDTYNEQFF; v_gene: TRBV29-1; d_gene: -; j_gene: TRBJ2-1; abundance: many
CDR3nt: TGTGCCAGCAGTTCTAGCGGGGGGCCCGGCGAGCAGTACTTC; CDR3aa: CASSSSGGPGEQYF; v_gene: TRBV5-6; d_gene: TRBD2; j_gene: TRBJ2-7; abundance: many
CDR3nt: TGTGCCAGCAGCTTAGAGACCGGCAACGTCCTGACTTTC; CDR3aa: CASSLETGNVLTF; v_gene: TRBV7-2; d_gene: -; j_gene: TRBJ2-6; abundance: few
CDR3nt: TGTGCCAGCAGTTCCGGGACACTTCTCGAGCAGTACTTC; CDR3aa: CASSSGTLLEQYF; v_gene: TRBV2; d_gene: -; j_gene: TRBJ2-7; abundance: -
CDR3nt: TGCGCCAGCAGCCAAGATAATGGGGGGTTCGGAAGGCCAAGCACAGATACGCAGTATTTT; CDR3aa: CASSQDNGGFGRPSTDTQYF; v_gene: TRBV4-1; d_gene: -; j_gene: TRBJ2-3; abundance: many
CDR3nt: TGTGCCTGGAGCCCGGGACAGGGTAGCACAGATACGCAGTATTTT; CDR3aa: CAWSPGQGSTDTQYF; v_gene: TRBV30; d_gene: TRBD1; j_gene: TRBJ2-3; abundance: few
CDR3nt: TGTGCCAGCAGTTTGGGCCCCGGTTTTGGGGAGCTGTTTTTT; CDR3aa: CASSLGPGFGELFF; v_gene: TRBV28; d_gene: -; j_gene: TRBJ2-2; abundance: -
CDR3nt: TGTGCCAGCAGCTTGGGGGGGTCGCCCCTTAGCACAGATACGCAGTATTTT; CDR3aa: CASSLGGSPLSTDTQYF; v_gene: TRBV5-4; d_gene: -; j_gene: TRBJ2-3; abundance: few
CDR3nt: TGTGCCAGCAGCTGGCGACTAGCGGGGATTTCCACAGATACGCAGTATTTT; CDR3aa: CASSWRLAGISTDTQYF; v_gene: TRBV5-6; d_gene: TRBD2; j_gene: TRBJ2-3; abundance: many
CDR3nt: TGTGCCAGAAGTTACTCCGCAGAGACCGTGAATGGCTACACCTTC; CDR3aa: CARSYSAETVNGYTF; v_gene: TRBV6-5; d_gene: -; j_gene: TRBJ1-2; abundance: -
CDR3nt: TGTGCCAGCAGCTCCCATAGAGGACCTCGGGGCGGGGAGCTGTTTTTT; CDR3aa: CASSSHRGPRGGELFF; v_gene: TRBV11-2; d_gene: -; j_gene: TRBJ2-2; abundance: -
CDR3nt: TGTGCCACCAGTGAAACAGGTTCCTATGGCTACACCTTC; CDR3aa: CATSETGSYGYTF; v_gene: TRBV24-1; d_gene: -; j_gene: TRBJ1-2; abundance: many
CDR3nt: TGCAGCGTTGCTTTAGGAATGAAGGTCTCTGGGGCCAACGTCCTGACTTTC; CDR3aa: CSVALGMKVSGANVLTF; v_gene: TRBV29-1; d_gene: -; j_gene: TRBJ2-6; abundance: -
CDR3nt: TGTGCCAGCGTCAGCGGGAGTAGGTACAATGAGCAGTTCTTC; CDR3aa: CASVSGSRYNEQFF; v_gene: TRBV28; d_gene: TRBD2; j_gene: TRBJ2-1; abundance: many
CDR3nt: TGTGCCAGCAATCGACAGGGGGCCTACAATGAGCAGTTCTTC; CDR3aa: CASNRQGAYNEQFF; v_gene: TRBV12-3/TRBV12-4; d_gene: TRBD1; j_gene: TRBJ2-1; abundance: -
CDR3nt: TGCGCCAGCAGCCAAGATCTGAGCTACGAGCAGTACTTC; CDR3aa: CASSQDLSYEQYF; v_gene: TRBV4-3; d_gene: -; j_gene: TRBJ2-7; abundance: many
CDR3nt: TGCGCCTCCGGATCCGGGACAGGGGACACAGATACGCAGTATTTT; CDR3aa: CASGSGTGDTDTQYF; v_gene: TRBV5-1; d_gene: TRBD1; j_gene: TRBJ2-3; abundance: many
CDR3nt: TGTGCCAGTAGCGTTGAAGACAGGGGTCGTGGTGGCTACACCTTC; CDR3aa: CASSVEDRGRGGYTF; v_gene: TRBV19; d_gene: TRBD1; j_gene: TRBJ1-2; abundance: -
CDR3nt: TGTGCCAGCAACTTTTCCCCGGGACTAGTGAGCACAGATACGCAGTATTTT; CDR3aa: CASNFSPGLVSTDTQYF; v_gene: TRBV6-2/TRBV6-3; d_gene: TRBD2; j_gene: TRBJ2-3; abundance: many
CDR3nt: TGTGCCAGCAGCCCTGGACTGTCCCCTGATGGCTACACCTTC; CDR3aa: CASSPGLSPDGYTF; v_gene: TRBV4-2; d_gene: -; j_gene: TRBJ1-2; abundance: many
CDR3nt: TGCGCCAGCAGCTTGGGAGGTCCGGGATGGCGACAAGAGACCCAGTACTTC; CDR3aa: CASSLGGPGWRQETQYF; v_gene: TRBV5-1; d_gene: -; j_gene: TRBJ2-5; abundance: -
CDR3nt: TGTGCCACCAGCAGAAGCGGGGGGCGATACAATGAGCAGTTCTTC; CDR3aa: CATSRSGGRYNEQFF; v_gene: TRBV15; d_gene: TRBD2; j_gene: TRBJ2-1; abundance: -
CDR3nt: TGTGCCAGCAGCTCTATAAGACAGGCCGGTGAAGCTTTCTTT; CDR3aa: CASSSIRQAGEAFF; v_gene: TRBV7-2; d_gene: -; j_gene: TRBJ1-1; abundance: -
CDR3nt: TGCGCCAGCAGCCCCCAAGGGGGCAGCTACGAGCAGTACTTC; CDR3aa: CASSPQGGSYEQYF; v_gene: TRBV5-1; d_gene: TRBD1; j_gene: TRBJ2-7; abundance: many
CDR3nt: TGTGCCAGCAGCGCACAGGAGGAGACCCAGTACTTC; CDR3aa: CASSAQEETQYF; v_gene: TRBV11-3; d_gene: -; j_gene: TRBJ2-5; abundance: -
CDR3nt: TGCGCCAGCAGTACTGGTTCAAGGGGGACAGGGCTTAGCACAGATACGCAGTATTTT; CDR3aa: CASSTGSRGTGLSTDTQYF; v_gene: TRBV5-1; d_gene: TRBD1; j_gene: TRBJ2-3; abundance: few
CDR3nt: TGTGCCAGCAGCCCCAGCGGGGATACGCAGTATTTT; CDR3aa: CASSPSGDTQYF; v_gene: TRBV6-2/TRBV6-3; d_gene: -; j_gene: TRBJ2-3; abundance: many
CDR3nt: TGCGCCAGCAGCTTGACGGCCGCGGGGCAGCCCCAGCATTTT; CDR3aa: CASSLTAAGQPQHF; v_gene: TRBV5-1; d_gene: -; j_gene: TRBJ1-5; abundance: few
CDR3nt: TGTGCCAGCAGCCGGGTCGGAGCAGGGACTGAAGCTTTCTTT; CDR3aa: CASSRVGAGTEAFF; v_gene: TRBV3-1; d_gene: -; j_gene: TRBJ1-1; abundance: few
CDR3nt: TGTGCCAGCAGCCACACACGGGATACGCAGTATTTT; CDR3aa: CASSHTRDTQYF; v_gene: TRBV3-1; d_gene: -; j_gene: TRBJ2-3; abundance: many
CDR3nt: TGTGCCAGCAGCTCACCTACTAGCCTCCAGACCTCCTTC; CDR3aa: CASSSPTSLQTSF; v_gene: TRBV11-2; d_gene: -; j_gene: TRBJ2-1; abundance: -
CDR3nt: TGTGCCAGCAGTGAGTGGAAAGGGGGACAGGGTCGCTCGGAGACCCAGTACTTC; CDR3aa: CASSEWKGGQGRSETQYF; v_gene: TRBV25-1; d_gene: TRBD1; j_gene: TRBJ2-5; abundance: few
CDR3nt: TGTGCCAGCAGTGATTACACTGAAGCTTTCTTT; CDR3aa: CASSDYTEAFF; v_gene: TRBV25-1; d_gene: -; j_gene: TRBJ1-1; abundance: many
CDR3nt: TGTGCCAGCAGTTTTAGACAGGGGAACTATGGCTACACCTTC; CDR3aa: CASSFRQGNYGYTF; v_gene: TRBV12-3/TRBV12-4; d_gene: TRBD1; j_gene: TRBJ1-2; abundance: many
CDR3nt: TGCAGTGCTACGACGGTGAATAATTCACCCCTCCACTTT; CDR3aa: CSATTVNNSPLHF; v_gene: TRBV20-1; d_gene: -; j_gene: TRBJ1-6; abundance: many
CDR3nt: TGTGCCAGCAGCTTACTCTGGCGCCCCACAGATACGCAGTATTTT; CDR3aa: CASSLLWRPTDTQYF; v_gene: TRBV5-5; d_gene: -; j_gene: TRBJ2-3; abundance: -
CDR3nt: TGTGCCAGCTCACCACAGAGGGGAGATACGCAGTATTTT; CDR3aa: CASSPQRGDTQYF; v_gene: TRBV18; d_gene: -; j_gene: TRBJ2-3; abundance: -